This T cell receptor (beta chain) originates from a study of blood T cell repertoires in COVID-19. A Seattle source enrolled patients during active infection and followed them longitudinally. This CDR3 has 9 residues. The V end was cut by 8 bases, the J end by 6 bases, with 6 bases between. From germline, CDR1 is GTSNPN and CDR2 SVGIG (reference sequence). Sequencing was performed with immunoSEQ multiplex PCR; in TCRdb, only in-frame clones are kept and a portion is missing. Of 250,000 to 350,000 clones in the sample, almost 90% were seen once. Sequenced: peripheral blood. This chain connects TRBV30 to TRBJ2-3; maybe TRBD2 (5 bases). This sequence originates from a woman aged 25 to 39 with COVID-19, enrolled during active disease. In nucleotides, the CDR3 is TGTGCCGGCGGGGATACGCAGTATTTT. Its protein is CAGGDTQYF.